A selection of T cell receptor beta chains follows, all from one sample in a study of T cells in Graves' hyperthyroidism and ophthalmopathy. TCRdb redid the calling of the multiplex PCR reads with MiXCR, one entry per CDR3 protein. The sample gives hundreds of thousands of distinct CDR3 sequences, 40% to 55% of which show up once; less than 9% is in the top ten. Sequenced sample: peripheral blood or thyroid tissue (not recorded which). The receptors derive from an adult man with Graves' disease, either hyperthyroidism or ophthalmopathy (not recorded which). Both conserved end residues are part of each CDR3. D genes are given only for firm matches. Not all rows give a size; the values are once, few, many and, for expanded clones, a class.

TRBV29-1	TRBJ1-6	-	-	CSLNRANSPLHF	TGCAGCTTAAATCGGGCAAACTCACCCCTCCACTTT
TRBV29-1	TRBJ1-3	few	-	CSALFGNTIYF	TGCAGCGCCCTATTCGGAAACACCATATATTTT
TRBV20-1	TRBJ2-5	-	-	CSAREPGAAYQPQYF	TGCAGTGCTAGAGAACCAGGGGCCGCTTATCAGCCCCAGTACTTC
TRBV20-1	TRBJ1-2	few	-	CSAIRDSRGYGYTF	TGCAGTGCTATACGGGACTCAAGGGGGTATGGCTACACCTTC
TRBV20-1	TRBJ1-1	-	-	CSAREAQGTEAFF	TGCAGTGCTAGAGAAGCACAGGGAACTGAAGCTTTCTTT
TRBV11-2	TRBJ2-7	few	-	CASSAGISYEQYF	TGTGCCAGCAGCGCGGGGATTTCCTACGAGCAGTACTTC
TRBV5-8	TRBJ1-6	-	-	CASSLTAGGPLHF	TGTGCCAGCAGCCTGACCGCCGGGGGACCCCTCCACTTT
TRBV7-2	TRBJ2-3	-	-	CASSRDRPDTQYF	TGTGCCAGCAGCCGAGACAGGCCAGATACGCAGTATTTT
TRBV6-1	TRBJ1-6	few	TRBD1	CASSGGQGDNSPLHF	TGTGCCAGCAGTGGAGGACAGGGGGATAATTCACCCCTCCACTTT
TRBV7-9	TRBJ1-3	-	TRBD1	CASSFRPGQGMGNTIYF	TGTGCCAGCAGCTTCAGACCGGGACAGGGTATGGGAAACACCATATATTTT
TRBV25-1	TRBJ1-6	-	TRBD1	CASSENRGGGGNSPLHF	TGTGCCAGCAGTGAAAATCGAGGGGGCGGCGGGAATTCACCCCTCCACTTT
TRBV24-1	TRBJ1-2	few	TRBD1	CATSVGLTRDRRNYGYTF	TGTGCCACCAGTGTGGGGCTCACTCGGGACAGGCGAAACTATGGCTACACCTTC
TRBV10-3	TRBJ1-2	few	TRBD1	CAISIRDREWDNYGYTF	TGTGCCATCAGTATCCGGGACAGGGAGTGGGATAACTATGGCTACACCTTC
TRBV7-9	TRBJ1-5	-	-	CASSQEVSGNQPQHF	TGCGCCAGCAGCCAAGAGGTTTCAGGGAATCAGCCCCAGCATTTT
TRBV15	TRBJ1-1	-	-	CATSSRELNTEAFF	TGTGCCACCAGCAGTCGGGAACTGAACACTGAAGCTTTCTTT
TRBV20-1	TRBJ2-5	few	-	CSVDRRYQETQYF	TGCAGTGTAGACAGAAGGTACCAAGAGACCCAGTACTTC
TRBV7-9	TRBJ2-6	-	-	CASSARGGNVLTF	TGTGCCAGCAGCGCGAGGGGGGGCAACGTCCTGACTTTC
TRBV25-1	TRBJ1-6	once	TRBD1	CASSPTGGGNNSPLHF	TGTGCCAGCAGTCCAACAGGGGGCGGGAATAATTCACCCCTCCACTTT
TRBV24-1	TRBJ1-5	-	-	CATSTGGLFQPQHF	TGTGCCACCAGTACCGGGGGATTATTTCAGCCCCAGCATTTT
TRBV7-9	TRBJ1-1	-	-	CASSLPGAGARNTEAFF	TGTGCCAGCAGCCTACCCGGGGCGGGGGCGAGGAACACTGAAGCTTTCTTT
TRBV24-1	TRBJ2-5	many	TRBD1	CATSDGQATQETQYF	TGTGCCACCAGTGACGGACAGGCGACGCAAGAGACCCAGTACTTC
TRBV20-1	TRBJ2-5	-	-	CSARSTSRGGTQYF	TGCAGTGCTAGGTCAACTAGTCGCGGTGGGACCCAGTACTTC